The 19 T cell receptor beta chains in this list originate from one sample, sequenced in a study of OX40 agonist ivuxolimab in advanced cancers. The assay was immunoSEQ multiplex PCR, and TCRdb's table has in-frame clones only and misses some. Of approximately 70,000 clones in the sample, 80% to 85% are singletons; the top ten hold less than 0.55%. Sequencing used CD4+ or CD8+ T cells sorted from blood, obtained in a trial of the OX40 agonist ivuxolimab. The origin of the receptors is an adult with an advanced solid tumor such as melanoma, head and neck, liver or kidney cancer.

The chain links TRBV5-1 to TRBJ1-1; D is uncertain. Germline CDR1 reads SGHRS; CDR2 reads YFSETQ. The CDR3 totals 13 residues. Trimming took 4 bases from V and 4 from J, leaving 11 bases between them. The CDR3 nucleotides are TGCGCCAGCAGCCCATATTTGGTCACTGAAGCTTTCTTT. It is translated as CASSPYLVTEAFF.

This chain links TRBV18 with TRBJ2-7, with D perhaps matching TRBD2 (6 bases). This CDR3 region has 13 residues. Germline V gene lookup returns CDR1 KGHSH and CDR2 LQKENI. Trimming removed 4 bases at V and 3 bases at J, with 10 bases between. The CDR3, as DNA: TGTGCCAGCTCACTGCGGGGTCGCTACGAGCAGTACGTC. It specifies CASSLRGRYEQYV.

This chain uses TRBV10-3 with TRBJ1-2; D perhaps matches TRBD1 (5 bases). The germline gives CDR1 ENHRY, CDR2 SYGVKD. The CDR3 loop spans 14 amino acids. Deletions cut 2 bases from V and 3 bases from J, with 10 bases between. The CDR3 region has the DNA TGTGCCATCAGTGAGCAGGGCGCCCACTATGGCTACACCTTC. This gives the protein CAISEQGAHYGYTF.

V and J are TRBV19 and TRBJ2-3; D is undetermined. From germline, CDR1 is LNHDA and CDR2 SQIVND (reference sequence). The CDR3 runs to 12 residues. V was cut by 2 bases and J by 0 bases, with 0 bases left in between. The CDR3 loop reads CASSISTDTQYF. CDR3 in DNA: TGTGCCAGTAGTATAAGCACAGATACGCAGTATTTT.

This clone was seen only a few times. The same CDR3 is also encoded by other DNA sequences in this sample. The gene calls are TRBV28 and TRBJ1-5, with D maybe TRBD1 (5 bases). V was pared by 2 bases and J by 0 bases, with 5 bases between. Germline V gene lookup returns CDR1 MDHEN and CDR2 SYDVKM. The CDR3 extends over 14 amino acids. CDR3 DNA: TGTGCCAGCAGTTTAGGGGGTAGCAATCAGCCCCAGCATTTT. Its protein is CASSLGGSNQPQHF.

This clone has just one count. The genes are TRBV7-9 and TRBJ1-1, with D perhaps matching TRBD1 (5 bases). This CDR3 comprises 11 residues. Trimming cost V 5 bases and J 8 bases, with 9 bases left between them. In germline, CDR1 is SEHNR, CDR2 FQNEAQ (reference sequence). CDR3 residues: CASSLTVEAFF. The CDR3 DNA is TGTGCCAGCAGCCTGACAGTCGAAGCTTTCTTT.

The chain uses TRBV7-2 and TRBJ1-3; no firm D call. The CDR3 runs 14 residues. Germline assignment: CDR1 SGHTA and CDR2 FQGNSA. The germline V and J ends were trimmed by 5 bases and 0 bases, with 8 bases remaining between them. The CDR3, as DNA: TGTGCCAGCAGCCTCGGAGGCTCTGGAAACACCATATATTTT. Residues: CASSLGGSGNTIYF.

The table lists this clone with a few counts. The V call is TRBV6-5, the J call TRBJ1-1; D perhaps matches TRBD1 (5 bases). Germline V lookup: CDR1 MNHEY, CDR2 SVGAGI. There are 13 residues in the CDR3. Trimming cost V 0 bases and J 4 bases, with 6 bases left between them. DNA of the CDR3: TGTGCCAGCAGTTACTCCCAGGGCACTGAAGCTTTCTTT. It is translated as CASSYSQGTEAFF.

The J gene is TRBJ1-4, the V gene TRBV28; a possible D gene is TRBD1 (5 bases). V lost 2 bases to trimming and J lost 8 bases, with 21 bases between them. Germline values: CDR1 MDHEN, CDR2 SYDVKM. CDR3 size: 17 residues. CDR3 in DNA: TGTGCCAGCAGTTTACGGGTGGTCCCAGGGAGAAGAGAAAAACTGTTTTTT. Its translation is CASSLRVVPGRREKLFF.

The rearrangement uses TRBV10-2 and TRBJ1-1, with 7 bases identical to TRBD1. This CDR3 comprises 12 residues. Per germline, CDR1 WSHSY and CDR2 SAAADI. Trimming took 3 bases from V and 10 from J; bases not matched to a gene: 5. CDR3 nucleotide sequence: TGCGCCAGCAGTGATACTGACAGGGTAGCTTTCTTT. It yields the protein CASSDTDRVAFF.

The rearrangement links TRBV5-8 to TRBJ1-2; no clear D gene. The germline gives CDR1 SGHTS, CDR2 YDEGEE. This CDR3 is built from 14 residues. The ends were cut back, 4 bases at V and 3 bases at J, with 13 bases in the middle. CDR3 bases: TGTGCCAGCAGCCCGGGTGGGATCGACTATGGCTACACCTTC. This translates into CASSPGGIDYGYTF.

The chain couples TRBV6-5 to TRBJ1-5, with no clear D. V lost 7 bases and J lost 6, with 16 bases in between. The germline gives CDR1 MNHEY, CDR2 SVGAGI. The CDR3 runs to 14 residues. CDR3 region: CASNLRLAGQPQHF. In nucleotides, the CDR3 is TGTGCCAGCAACCTAAGGTTAGCCGGTCAGCCCCAGCATTTT.

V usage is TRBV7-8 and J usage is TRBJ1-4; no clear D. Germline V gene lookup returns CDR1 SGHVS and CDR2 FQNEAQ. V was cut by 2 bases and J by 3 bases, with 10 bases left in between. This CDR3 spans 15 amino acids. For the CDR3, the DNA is TGTGCCAGCAGCTTAACGTCGGCCCCTAATGAAAAACTGTTTTTT. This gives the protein CASSLTSAPNEKLFF.

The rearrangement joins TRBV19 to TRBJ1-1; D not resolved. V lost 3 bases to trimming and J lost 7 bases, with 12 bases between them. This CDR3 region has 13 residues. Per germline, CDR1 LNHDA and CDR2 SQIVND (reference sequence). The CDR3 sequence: CASSIGGPYEAFF. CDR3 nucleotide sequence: TGTGCCAGTAGTATCGGAGGTCCTTATGAAGCTTTCTTT.

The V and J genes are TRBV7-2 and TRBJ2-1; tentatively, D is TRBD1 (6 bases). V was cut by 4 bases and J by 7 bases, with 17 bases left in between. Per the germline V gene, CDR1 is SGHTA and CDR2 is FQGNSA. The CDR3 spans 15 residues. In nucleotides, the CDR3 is TGTGCCAGCAGCTCCGCCAGGGGCAGCTTGAATGAGCAGTTCTTC. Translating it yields CASSSARGSLNEQFF.

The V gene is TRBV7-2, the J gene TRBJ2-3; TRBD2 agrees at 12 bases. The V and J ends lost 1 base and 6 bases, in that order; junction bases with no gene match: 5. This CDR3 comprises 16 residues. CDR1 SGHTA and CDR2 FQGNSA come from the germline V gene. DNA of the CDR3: TGTGCCAGCAGCTTAGGCCTAGCGGGAGGGCGGGATACGCAGTATTTT. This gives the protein CASSLGLAGGRDTQYF.

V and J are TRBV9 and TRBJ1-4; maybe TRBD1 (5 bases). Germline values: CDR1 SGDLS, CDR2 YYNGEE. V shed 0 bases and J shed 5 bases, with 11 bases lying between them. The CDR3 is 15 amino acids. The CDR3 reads CASSVGLQGNEKLFF. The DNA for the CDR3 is TGTGCCAGCAGCGTAGGTCTGCAGGGCAATGAAAAACTGTTTTTT.

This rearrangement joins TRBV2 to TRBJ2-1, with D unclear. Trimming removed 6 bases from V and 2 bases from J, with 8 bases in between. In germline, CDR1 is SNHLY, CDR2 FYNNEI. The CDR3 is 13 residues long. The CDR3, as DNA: TGTGCCAGCAGAGTGCTAGCCTACAATGAGCAGTTCTTC. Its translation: CASRVLAYNEQFF.

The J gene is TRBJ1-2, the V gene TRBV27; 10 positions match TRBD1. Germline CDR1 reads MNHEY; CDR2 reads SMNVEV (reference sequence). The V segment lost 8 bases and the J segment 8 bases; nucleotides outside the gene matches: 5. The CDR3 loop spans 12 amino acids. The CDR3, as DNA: TGTGCCAGCGGACAGGGGGTACGGGGCTACACCTTC. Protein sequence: CASGQGVRGYTF.